A selection of T cell receptor beta chains follows, all from one sample in a study of cytomegalovirus exposure and HLA in healthy donors. Clones were sequenced by immunoSEQ multiplex PCR, and TCRdb holds only the in-frame ones, with some missing. The sample lists 150,000 to 200,000 clones, 75% occurring once. Sample: PBMCs. These receptors all come from a woman aged 45-65 years in good health and CMV-seropositive. The CDR3 runs from the conserved cysteine through the conserved F or W. A D gene is named only where the DNA matches it firmly. Size is omitted from some rows. Given values are once, few, many or a class for expanded clones.

D | J | size | length | V | CDR3 | DNA
TRBD2 | TRBJ2-7 | NA | 15 | TRBV2 | CASRIPGTSPDEQYF | TGTGCCAGCAGGATCCCAGGGACTAGCCCCGACGAGCAGTACTTC
NA | TRBJ2-5 | NA | 14 | TRBV5-1 | CASSSPGGWETQYF | TGCGCCAGCAGCTCCCCGGGGGGCTGGGAGACCCAGTACTTC
NA | TRBJ1-6 | NA | 15 | TRBV5-1 | CASSLRTQGTTPLHF | TGCGCCAGCAGCCTCCGGACCCAGGGTACAACACCCCTCCACTTT
TRBD1 | TRBJ1-1 | NA | 15 | TRBV5-4 | CASSPEGARQVEAFF | TGTGCCAGCAGCCCCGAGGGGGCCAGACAGGTTGAAGCTTTCTTT
NA | TRBJ2-2 | NA | 16 | TRBV9 | CASSALREGNTGELFF | TGTGCCAGCAGCGCCCTCCGAGAGGGTAACACCGGGGAGCTGTTTTTT
NA | TRBJ1-1 | NA | 13 | TRBV30 | CAWSDRVDTEAFF | TGTGCCTGGAGTGACAGGGTAGACACTGAAGCTTTCTTT
NA | TRBJ1-2 | NA | 15 | TRBV6-6 | CASSRGGQLSYGYTF | TGTGCCAGCAGTAGGGGCGGACAGCTGAGCTATGGCTACACCTTC
TRBD2 | TRBJ2-1 | NA | 14 | TRBV6-4 | CASSESGGTFEQFF | TGTGCCAGCAGTGAAAGCGGGGGCACCTTTGAGCAGTTCTTC
NA | TRBJ2-2 | few | 15 | TRBV6-4 | CASSERAEVPGELFF | TGTGCCAGCAGTGAGCGGGCGGAGGTCCCCGGGGAGCTGTTTTTT
NA | TRBJ1-5 | NA | 13 | TRBV2 | CASSDEGIQPQHF | TGTGCCAGCAGTGACGAGGGTATTCAGCCCCAGCATTTT
TRBD1 | TRBJ1-6 | once | 18 | TRBV7-8 | CASSLVRTGASYNSPLHF | TGTGCCAGCAGCTTAGTGCGGACAGGGGCATCCTATAATTCACCCCTCCACTTT
TRBD1 | TRBJ1-5 | NA | 15 | TRBV10-3 | CAISESQGADQPQHF | TGTGCCATCAGTGAGTCCCAGGGGGCTGATCAGCCCCAGCATTTT
TRBD1 | TRBJ2-7 | NA | 15 | TRBV30 | CAWSLTGTGAGEQYF | TGTGCCTGGAGTCTGACCGGGACAGGGGCCGGCGAGCAGTACTTC
TRBD1 | TRBJ1-2 | NA | 14 | TRBV2 | CASSVRTGVGGYTF | TGTGCCAGCAGTGTGAGGACAGGGGTTGGCGGCTACACCTTC
TRBD2 | TRBJ2-1 | NA | 15 | TRBV7-3 | CASSLTSGGANEQFF | TGTGCCAGCAGCTTAACTAGCGGGGGGGCAAATGAGCAGTTCTTC
TRBD1 | TRBJ1-4 | medium-sized | 13 | TRBV25-1 | CASSVTGTEKLFF | TGTGCCAGCAGTGTGACAGGGACTGAAAAACTGTTTTTT
TRBD1 | TRBJ1-5 | once | 15 | TRBV18 | CASSPNGQAHQPQHF | TGTGCCAGCTCACCAAACGGACAGGCTCATCAGCCCCAGCATTTT
NA | TRBJ2-2 | few | 15 | TRBV5-5 | CASRAGPSNTGELFF | TGTGCCAGCAGGGCAGGTCCTTCGAACACCGGGGAGCTGTTTTTT
TRBD1 | TRBJ1-2 | NA | 15 | TRBV5-1 | CASSIFPGQDSGYTF | TGCGCCAGCAGCATATTTCCGGGACAGGACAGTGGCTACACCTTC
TRBD1 | TRBJ2-7 | NA | 16 | TRBV6-6 | CASSYAGQGFPYEQYF | TGTGCCAGCAGTTACGCCGGACAGGGATTTCCGTACGAGCAGTACTTC
NA | TRBJ1-4 | few | 13 | TRBV2 | CASSEQRGEKLFF | TGTGCCAGCAGTGAACAAAGAGGTGAAAAACTGTTTTTT
NA | TRBJ2-3 | NA | 17 | TRBV7-6 | CASSLDPPSARTDTQYF | TGTGCCAGCAGCTTAGATCCGCCTAGCGCAAGGACAGATACGCAGTATTTT
TRBD2 | TRBJ2-4 | NA | 13 | TRBV2 | CASSANRGDIQYF | TGTGCCAGCAGTGCGAATCGGGGGGACATTCAGTACTTC
TRBD1 | TRBJ2-5 | few | 15 | TRBV6-1 | CASSPLTGGEETQYF | TGTGCCAGCAGCCCCCTGACAGGGGGTGAAGAGACCCAGTACTTC
NA | TRBJ2-3 | NA | 15 | TRBV4-1 | CASSQDGGWTDTQYF | TGCGCCAGCAGCCAAGATGGGGGGTGGACAGATACGCAGTATTTT
NA | TRBJ1-2 | NA | 14 | TRBV5-1 | CASSLAWTDYGYTF | TGCGCCAGCAGCTTGGCTTGGACAGATTATGGCTACACCTTC
NA | TRBJ1-5 | NA | 15 | TRBV2 | CASSERQYSNQPQHF | TGTGCCAGCAGTGAAAGACAGTATAGCAATCAGCCCCAGCATTTT
NA | TRBJ1-2 | NA | 16 | TRBV6-5 | CASSYSPEGGNYGYTF | TGTGCCAGCAGTTACTCCCCCGAGGGGGGGAACTATGGCTACACCTTC
NA | TRBJ1-3 | NA | 12 | TRBV15 | CATSSLRDTIYF | TGTGCCACCAGCAGCTTAAGAGACACCATATATTTT
NA | TRBJ1-1 | NA | 13 | TRBV12-5 | CASGAGMNTEAFF | TGTGCTAGTGGAGCAGGGATGAACACTGAAGCTTTCTTT
NA | TRBJ2-5 | few | 13 | TRBV11-2 | CASSLADRETQYF | TGTGCCAGCAGCTTAGCGGACAGAGAGACCCAGTACTTC
NA | TRBJ1-1 | NA | 14 | TRBV19 | CASSSTGSKTEAFF | TGTGCCAGTAGTAGTACAGGGAGCAAAACTGAAGCTTTCTTT
NA | TRBJ1-2 | NA | 14 | TRBV30 | CAWSVRGEGYGYTF | TGTGCCTGGAGTGTACGGGGGGAAGGCTATGGCTACACCTTC
TRBD2 | TRBJ2-5 | few | 15 | TRBV5-1 | CASSVIPGLLETQYF | TGCGCCAGCAGCGTAATACCGGGACTACTGGAGACCCAGTACTTC
TRBD1 | TRBJ1-2 | NA | 15 | TRBV30 | CAWGAGTGASYGYTF | TGTGCCTGGGGGGCCGGGACAGGGGCGAGCTATGGCTACACCTTC